This TCR beta chain was recorded in a study of shared clonotypes between healthy human individuals. As for this clone: Its antigen is not identified.

Notes on the study in general: Several donors held about 5.1% of naive CD4 clonotypes in common.

Germline CDR1 and CDR2: ENHRY and SYGVKD. The CDR3 is 16 residues long. Trimming removed 0 bases from V and 9 bases from J; junction bases left unmatched: 9. The table came from immunoSEQ multiplex PCR; TCRdb's copy has only in-frame clones and leaves some out. This table has about 1.5 million clones, 98% appearing once. The sequencing input was naive CD4+ T cells sorted from blood. As for subset: CD45RA+ positively selected. The V gene is TRBV10-3, the J gene TRBJ2-1; 9 nucleotides agree with TRBD2. This receptor was taken from a young man in good health. CDR3: CAISESVAGGPGEQFF. CDR3 coding DNA: TGTGCCATCAGTGAGTCGGTCGCGGGAGGGCCGGGTGAGCAGTTCTTC.